The 20 T cell receptor beta chains reported below all come from one sample, sequenced in a study of OX40 agonist ivuxolimab in advanced cancers. Produced via immunoSEQ multiplex PCR; TCRdb's table is partial and in-frame only. The sample lists some 95,000 clones; 70% to 90% were seen once. The material sequenced was CD4+ or CD8+ T cells sorted from blood, taken in a trial of the OX40 agonist ivuxolimab. All receptors derive from an adult with an advanced solid tumor such as melanoma, head and neck, liver or kidney cancer.

As for this clone: In the same sample, other DNA sequences code for this CDR3. The chain recombines TRBV11-2 with TRBJ2-7; D call uncertain. Trimming took off 1 base at V and 4 bases at J, with 2 bases between the two ends. This CDR3 spans 11 amino acids. The V gene's germline CDR1 is SGHAT and CDR2 FQNNGV. The DNA of the CDR3 is TGTGCCAGCAGCTTAGCTTACGAGCAGTACTTC. Protein: CASSLAYEQYF. Full variable domain (outside the CDR3, taken from reference TRBV11-2 and TRBJ2-7): EAGVAQSPRYKIIEKRQSVAFWCNPISGHATLYWYQQILGQGPKLLIQFQNNGVVDDSQLPKDRFSAERLKGVDSTLKIQPAKLEDSAVYLCASSLAYEQYFGPGTRLTVT.

The V and J genes are TRBV6-6 and TRBJ2-7, with 7 bases fitting TRBD2. Trimming removed 5 bases from V and 4 bases from J; junction bases left unmatched: 8. CDR3 length equals 14 residues. CDR1 MNHNY and CDR2 SVGAGI come from the germline V gene (reference sequence). CDR3 DNA: TGTGCCAGCAGTCAGACTAGCATTAGTTACGAGCAGTACTTC. This codes for CASSQTSISYEQYF.

This chain connects TRBV11-3 to TRBJ2-1; D not resolved. The CDR3 is 13 amino acids. V was pared by 2 bases and J by 7 bases, with 9 bases between. Germline CDR1 SGHNT, CDR2 YENEEA. CDR3 loop: CASSLNPKNEQFF. CDR3 nucleotide sequence: TGTGCCAGCAGCTTAAACCCTAAAAATGAGCAGTTCTTC.

V and J are TRBV4-3 and TRBJ1-2; tentatively, D is TRBD1 (5 bases). The CDR3 spans 13 residues. The germline V gene has CDR1 LGHNA and CDR2 YSLEER. The V end was cut by 0 bases, the J end by 8 bases, with 10 bases between. The CDR3 nucleotides read TGCGCCAGCAGCCAAGAGCTAAACAGGGGCTACACCTTC. Translating gives CASSQELNRGYTF.

This chain joins TRBV6-6 and TRBJ1-2; TRBD1 matches at 8 bases. V lost 7 bases, J lost 5 bases, and 6 bases stayed unmatched. From germline, CDR1 is MNHNY and CDR2 SVGAGI (reference sequence). The CDR3 is 13 amino acids. The CDR3 DNA sequence: TGTGCCAGCACCCCGGACAGGGCTTATGGCTACACCTTC. Its protein is CASTPDRAYGYTF.

This clone showed up just a few times. The chain links TRBV5-1 to TRBJ1-1; D unclear. CDR1 and CDR2 (germline): SGHRS, YFSETQ. This CDR3 has 14 residues. V lost 0 bases to trimming and J lost 0 bases, with 6 bases between them. The CDR3: CASSLGPMNTEAFF. CDR3 sequence (DNA): TGCGCCAGCAGCTTGGGACCTATGAACACTGAAGCTTTCTTT.

This clone was seen more than once but under ten times. The gene calls are TRBV30 and TRBJ1-5; TRBD1 might be the D (5 bases). The germline V gene encodes CDR1 GTSNPN and CDR2 SVGIG (reference sequence). This CDR3 comprises 13 residues. Trimming left V 0 bases short and J 11 bases short, with 14 bases between. The CDR3 loop is CAWSVGTGPTQHF. In nucleotides, the CDR3 is TGTGCCTGGAGTGTAGGAACAGGCCCGACCCAGCATTTT.

This rearrangement joins TRBV7-3 to TRBJ2-3, with D perhaps assigned TRBD1 or TRBD2 (6 bases each). CDR1 and CDR2 (germline): SGHTA, FQGTGA. This CDR3 is built from 16 residues. The V end lost 2 bases, the J end lost 0 bases, and 12 bases lay between the germline ends. This chain's CDR3 is CASSLGGGASTDTQYF. The CDR3 region has the DNA TGTGCCAGCAGCTTAGGGGGCGGGGCCAGCACAGATACGCAGTATTTT.

The chain couples TRBV18 to TRBJ2-5; possibly TRBD2 for D (5 bases). The V and J ends lost 7 bases and 5 bases respectively, with 11 bases between them. The CDR3 consists of 12 residues. Germline values: CDR1 KGHSH, CDR2 LQKENI. The CDR3 coding sequence is TGTGCCAGCTGCGGGCCTAGCGAGACCCAGTACTTC. It specifies CASCGPSETQYF.

The rearrangement uses TRBV9 and TRBJ2-5, with TRBD1 matching 9 bases. The CDR3 is 16 amino acids. The junction had 7 bases not matched to a gene; V was cut back by 2 bases and J by 2 bases. Germline CDR1 reads SGDLS; CDR2 reads YYNGEE. The CDR3 bases are TGTGCCAGCAGCGTCAACAGGGGGCCGGGACAAGAGACCCAGTACTTC. This translates into CASSVNRGPGQETQYF.

Only a few counts were recorded for this clone. Other DNA sequences of this sample code for an identical CDR3. This rearrangement joins TRBV7-2 to TRBJ1-2; 8 nucleotides match TRBD1. Losses at the gene ends were 1 base for V and 4 bases for J; bases not matched to a gene: 5. There are 15 residues in the CDR3. Per germline, CDR1 SGHTA and CDR2 FQGNSA. The CDR3 coding sequence is TGTGCCAGCAGCTTAGGCGGACAGGGACCCTATGGCTACACCTTC. Its translation: CASSLGGQGPYGYTF.

The chain carries TRBV7-9 and TRBJ2-1; 10 nucleotides line up with TRBD1. CDR3 length equals 16 residues. V gave up 2 bases and J gave up 7 bases; unmatched junction bases: 8. Germline V gene data show CDR1 as SEHNR and CDR2 as FQNEAQ (reference sequence). The CDR3 DNA sequence: TGTGCCAGCAGCTTAAGGTGGGACAGGGGAGAAAATGAGCAGTTCTTC. Translating it yields CASSLRWDRGENEQFF.

This clone occurred once. The chain recombines TRBV28 with TRBJ2-5; D ambiguous. The CDR3 length is 15 residues. The V end was cut by 5 bases, the J end by 2 bases, with 15 bases between. Germline V CDR1 and CDR2: MDHEN, SYDVKM. CDR3 bases: TGTGCCAGCAGTCCCTATGATAGCCGACAAGAGACCCAGTACTTC. This translates into CASSPYDSRQETQYF.

The chain is built from TRBV5-6 and TRBJ2-5, with D perhaps TRBD1 or TRBD2 (6 bases each). The CDR3 has 15 amino acids. The V and J ends lost 4 bases and 1 base respectively, with 14 bases between them. From germline, CDR1 is SGHDT and CDR2 YYEEEE. CDR3 protein: CASSEGGDRQETQYF. CDR3 nucleotides: TGTGCCAGCAGCGAGGGGGGAGACCGCCAAGAGACCCAGTACTTC. The variable domain in full, completed from reference TRBV5-6 and TRBJ2-5, reads DAGVTQSPTHLIKTRGQQVTLRCSPKSGHDTVSWYQQALGQGPQFIFQYYEEEERQRGNFPDRFSGHQFPNYSSELNVNALLLGDSALYLCASSEGGDRQETQYFGPGTRLLVL.

The V and J genes are TRBV27 and TRBJ1-1, with D hard to call. Per the germline V gene, CDR1 is MNHEY and CDR2 is SMNVEV (reference sequence). The V gene lost 8 bases and the J gene lost 0 bases, with 19 bases spanning the gap. This CDR3 is 16 amino acids long. CDR3: CASRRREGIMNTEAFF. CDR3 bases: TGTGCCAGCCGGAGGCGGGAAGGAATTATGAACACTGAAGCTTTCTTT.

The V call is TRBV29-1, the J call TRBJ1-5, with D possibly matching TRBD1 (5 bases). This CDR3 contains 15 residues. The germline V gene encodes CDR1 SQVTM and CDR2 ANQGSEA. Trimming removed 5 bases from V and 2 bases from J, with 16 bases in between. This CDR3 reads CSVSAGGYGNQPQHF. The CDR3 region has the DNA TGCAGCGTTAGTGCTGGGGGATATGGCAATCAGCCCCAGCATTTT.

The sample holds one count of this clone. V and J are TRBV25-1 and TRBJ1-5, with D maybe TRBD1 (5 bases). The CDR3 sequence is 14 residues long. The V gene lost 4 bases and the J gene lost 6 bases, with 13 bases spanning the gap. The germline CDR1 and CDR2 sequences are MGHDK and SYGVNS. CDR3 protein: CASSATSGGQPQHF. CDR3 sequence (DNA): TGTGCCAGCAGTGCTACCTCTGGGGGTCAGCCCCAGCATTTT.

V is TRBV7-3 and J is TRBJ2-2; D ambiguous. Trimming pared 0 bases from V and 6 bases from J, leaving 5 bases between. The CDR3 totals 13 residues. In germline, CDR1 is SGHTA, CDR2 FQGTGA. The DNA of the CDR3 is TGTGCCAGCAGCTTAACGAGTCCCGGGGAGCTGTTTTTT. Encoded protein: CASSLTSPGELFF.

The rearrangement links TRBV5-1 to TRBJ2-1; TRBD2 matches 16 bases. Germline CDR1 is SGHRS and CDR2 is YFSETQ. There are 16 residues in the CDR3. V lost 3 bases to trimming and J lost 9 bases; unmatched junction nucleotides: 6. CDR3 protein: CASSSPGTSGRGEQFF. The CDR3 DNA sequence: TGCGCCAGCAGCTCACCCGGGACTAGCGGGAGGGGTGAGCAGTTCTTC.

The chain carries TRBV6-5 and TRBJ2-7, with D hard to call. The CDR3 spans 12 residues. The germline CDR1 and CDR2 sequences are MNHEY and SVGAGI. V dropped 10 bases and J dropped 2 bases, with 12 bases sitting between them. CDR3: CATTTPAYEQYF. The CDR3 DNA follows: TGTGCCACCACCACCCCGGCCTACGAGCAGTACTTC.